This TCR beta chain came from a study of tissue T cells after allogeneic stem cell transplantation. The wider study: Graft-versus-host disease patients received grafts, several unmodified and three CD34-selected to deplete T cells.

CDR3 sequences, V/J genes, frequencies and template counts came from survey-depth TCRbeta sequencing. Clones were sequenced by immunoSEQ multiplex PCR, and TCRdb holds only the in-frame ones, with some missing. Here the sample spans tens of thousands of clones, 85% being singletons. In germline, CDR1 is SGHVS, CDR2 FQNEAQ. The length of the CDR3 is 16 residues. V shed 4 bases and J shed 1 base, with 16 bases lying between them. This receptor was taken from a woman between 18 and 49 years old who later had graft-versus-host disease after an allogeneic stem cell transplant. The sample in question was blood, obtained before transplantation. The chain recombines TRBV7-8 with TRBJ1-1; D not certain. The CDR3 loop reads CASSSPLSWENTEAFF. The CDR3 DNA reads TGTGCCAGCAGCTCGCCGCTGAGCTGGGAGAACACTGAAGCTTTCTTT. The full variable domain, completed using reference TRBV7-8 and TRBJ1-1, is GAGVSQSPRYKVAKRGQDVALRCDPISGHVSLFWYQQALGQGPEFLTYFQNEAQLDKSGLPSDRFFAERPEGSVSTLKIQRTQQEDSAVYLCASSSPLSWENTEAFFGQGTRLTVV.